These 32 T cell receptor beta chains were sequenced from one sample in a study of blood T cell repertoires in COVID-19. Generated by immunoSEQ multiplex PCR, the TCRdb table keeps only in-frame clones and is missing some. The table lists a few hundred thousand clones, roughly 90% of them singletons. The sequencing sample was made of PBMCs or T cells enriched from blood (not recorded which). These receptors originate from a young woman who had recovered from COVID-19.

This chain connects TRBV18 to TRBJ1-4; 9 nucleotides agree with TRBD1. The germline CDR1 and CDR2 sequences are KGHSH and LQKENI. The CDR3 extends over 17 amino acids. The V segment lost 6 bases and the J segment 7 bases; nucleotides outside the gene matches: 15. CDR3 bases: TGTGCCAGCTCCACCACGGGACAGGGCATCTCGGGTGAAAAACTGTTTTTT. Translation gives CASSTTGQGISGEKLFF.

The rearrangement uses TRBV11-2 and TRBJ2-6, with 7 positions matching TRBD1. With V trimmed by 6 bases and J by 2 bases, 13 bases remained unmatched. CDR1 SGHAT and CDR2 FQNNGV come from the germline V gene. This CDR3 is built from 18 residues. CDR3 amino acids: CASRSTRGRVAGANVLTF. The CDR3 coding sequence is TGTGCCAGCAGATCAACGAGGGGGCGGGTGGCTGGGGCCAACGTCCTGACTTTC.

The CDR3 sequence: CASSHLRDTKIEQYF. DNA of the CDR3: TGTGCCAGCAGCCACCTCCGGGACACGAAGATCGAGCAGTACTTC. The chain couples TRBV14 to TRBJ2-7; D might be TRBD1 (6 bases). The CDR3 length is 15 residues. With 3 bases removed from V and 6 bases from J, the gap between germline ends came to 18 bases. CDR1 SGHDN and CDR2 FVKESK come from the germline V gene.

This chain connects TRBV6-5 to TRBJ2-7; TRBD1 agrees at 11 bases. The CDR3 has 14 amino acids. Germline V gene sequence: CDR1 MNHEY, CDR2 SVGAGI. V trimming: 8 bases; J trimming: 5 bases; junction bases outside the gene matches: 8. In DNA form, the CDR3 reads TGTGCCAGCCGGTACCGGGACAGGGGGGACGAGCAGTACTTC. Its translation: CASRYRDRGDEQYF.

J is TRBJ1-5 and V is TRBV6-6; 7 positions agree with TRBD1. The CDR3 has 17 residues. The V segment lost 5 bases and the J segment 0 bases; nucleotides outside the gene matches: 10. Germline V lookup: CDR1 MNHNY, CDR2 SVGAGI (reference sequence). The CDR3: CASSPLLTGSSNQPQHF. CDR3 sequence (DNA): TGTGCCAGCAGTCCTCTGTTGACAGGGTCTAGCAATCAGCCCCAGCATTTT.

The chain employs TRBV19 and TRBJ1-2, with D possibly matching TRBD1 (6 bases). The V gene's germline CDR1 is LNHDA and CDR2 SQIVND (reference sequence). The CDR3 is 14 residues long. V shed 4 bases and J shed 4 bases, with 13 bases lying between them. CDR3: CASSTPTGIYGYTF. The CDR3 bases are TGTGCCAGTAGTACCCCAACAGGGATCTATGGCTACACCTTC.

This chain uses TRBV2 with TRBJ1-2; D is uncertain. Germline loops: CDR1 SNHLY, CDR2 FYNNEI. The CDR3 loop spans 13 amino acids. Trimming took off 6 bases at V and 0 bases at J, with 8 bases between the two ends. CDR3: CASRIRANYGYTF. CDR3 sequence (DNA): TGTGCCAGCAGGATCCGAGCTAACTATGGCTACACCTTC.

The chain uses TRBV19 and TRBJ1-1; 8 bases are a match to TRBD1. The CDR3 has 16 amino acids. V was pared by 7 bases and J by 7 bases, with 17 bases of the junction left unmatched. Germline lookup yields CDR1 LNHDA and CDR2 SQIVND (reference sequence). The CDR3 reads CASTDLSAGQAYEAFF. The CDR3 DNA follows: TGTGCCAGTACTGACCTGTCCGCGGGACAGGCCTATGAAGCTTTCTTT.

The genes are TRBV6-5 and TRBJ2-1; D may be TRBD2 (5 bases). CDR1 and CDR2 (germline): MNHEY, SVGAGI. Trimming shortened V by 2 bases and J by 9 bases, and 20 bases separated the two germline ends. The CDR3 contains 16 residues. As DNA, the CDR3 is TGTGCCAGCAGTTACGATACAAGCGGTTTGGTCGGTGAGCAGTTCTTC. It codes for CASSYDTSGLVGEQFF.

The chain links TRBV5-1 to TRBJ2-5; 7 positions match TRBD2. This CDR3 region has 14 residues. The germline V gene encodes CDR1 SGHRS and CDR2 YFSETQ. Trimming took 1 base from V and 5 from J; bases not matched to a gene: 5. CDR3 sequence (DNA): TGCGCCAGCAGCTTGATGGGACTAAAGGAGACCCAGTACTTC. Its translation is CASSLMGLKETQYF.

The V call is TRBV18, the J call TRBJ1-3, with D hard to call. This CDR3 has 16 amino acids. Per the germline V gene, CDR1 is KGHSH and CDR2 is LQKENI. Trimming shortened V by 4 bases and J by 1 base, and 14 bases separated the two germline ends. The DNA for the CDR3 is TGTGCCAGCTCACAATCGAGCTCGGGTTCTGGAAACACCATATATTTT. It encodes CASSQSSSGSGNTIYF.

The chain carries TRBV9 and TRBJ1-1; D possibly corresponds to TRBD1 (6 bases). This CDR3 spans 16 amino acids. Germline V lookup: CDR1 SGDLS, CDR2 YYNGEE. V was cut by 7 bases and J by 6 bases, with 25 bases left in between. DNA of the CDR3: TGTGCCAGCTTCCGGCCCAGAAACAGGGAGCCTCCTGAAGCTTTCTTT. Encoded protein: CASFRPRNREPPEAFF.

This clone was counted a few times. This chain connects TRBV19 to TRBJ2-1; 12 bases line up with TRBD2. V lost 1 base, J lost 8 bases, and 6 bases stayed unmatched. CDR1 is LNHDA and CDR2 is SQIVND in the germline V gene (reference sequence). The length of the CDR3 is 16 residues. CDR3 loop: CASSIVSASGRDEQFF. The CDR3 DNA sequence: TGTGCCAGTAGTATAGTATCGGCTAGCGGGAGGGATGAGCAGTTCTTC.

The chain combines TRBV9 with TRBJ2-3, with D uncertain. Trimming removed 4 bases from V and 5 bases from J, with 11 bases in between. Looked up from germline, CDR1 is SGDLS and CDR2 is YYNGEE. There are 13 residues in the CDR3. CDR3 region: CASSPSVEDTQYF. The CDR3 DNA reads TGTGCCAGCAGCCCCTCCGTAGAAGATACGCAGTATTTT. The complete variable domain, with remaining parts taken from reference TRBV9 and TRBJ2-3, reads DSGVTQTPKHLITATGQRVTLRCSPRSGDLSVYWYQQSLDQGLQFLIQYYNGEERAKGNILERFSAQQFPDLHSELNLSSLELGDSALYFCASSPSVEDTQYFGPGTRLTVL.

The rearrangement joins TRBV18 to TRBJ2-7; perhaps TRBD1 as D (6 bases). The ends were cut back, 3 bases at V and 3 bases at J, with 15 bases in the middle. In germline, CDR1 is KGHSH, CDR2 LQKENI. The CDR3 extends over 15 amino acids. As DNA, the CDR3 is TGTGCCAGCTCACCTGTAAGGGGGTCCGGCTACGAGCAGTACTTC. Protein sequence: CASSPVRGSGYEQYF.

The CDR3 nucleotides read TGTGCCAGCAGCTCCCAAGCGGGGGTAACTAACTATGGCTACACCTTC. Amino acids: CASSSQAGVTNYGYTF. The chain links TRBV5-5 to TRBJ1-2; maybe TRBD1 (5 bases). The CDR3 runs 16 residues. CDR1 and CDR2 (germline): SGHKS, YYEKEE (reference sequence). Trimming cost V 3 bases and J 0 bases, with 15 bases left between them.

This sequence joins TRBV9 and TRBJ2-7, with 14 bases that match TRBD2. Per germline, CDR1 SGDLS and CDR2 YYNGEE. V dropped 3 bases and J dropped 4; count of bases not matched to a gene: 6. There are 16 residues in the CDR3. CDR3 in amino acids: CASSGGTSGRRYEQYF. In DNA form, the CDR3 reads TGTGCCAGCAGCGGGGGGACTAGCGGGAGAAGGTACGAGCAGTACTTC. The full variable domain, completed using reference TRBV9 and TRBJ2-7, is DSGVTQTPKHLITATGQRVTLRCSPRSGDLSVYWYQQSLDQGLQFLIQYYNGEERAKGNILERFSAQQFPDLHSELNLSSLELGDSALYFCASSGGTSGRRYEQYFGPGTRLTVT.

This chain joins TRBV19 and TRBJ2-1, with 10 positions matching TRBD2. V lost 4 bases and J lost 8; bases outside the gene matches: 11. CDR1 is LNHDA, CDR2 SQIVND, per germline (reference sequence). The CDR3 has 16 amino acids. The CDR3 region is CASSTFALAGEDEQFF. For the CDR3, the DNA is TGTGCCAGTAGTACCTTTGCGCTAGCGGGAGAAGATGAGCAGTTCTTC. Complete variable domain (other parts from reference TRBV19 and TRBJ2-1): DGGITQSPKYLFRKEGQNVTLSCEQNLNHDAMYWYRQDPGQGLRLIYYSQIVNDFQKGDIAEGYSVSREKKESFPLTVTSAQKNPTAFYLCASSTFALAGEDEQFFGPGTRLTVL.

This sequence joins TRBV7-9 and TRBJ2-7, with TRBD2 matching 14 bases. The V and J ends lost 5 bases and 3 bases, in that order; junction bases with no gene match: 6. CDR3 length: 16 amino acids. Per germline, CDR1 SEHNR and CDR2 FQNEAQ (reference sequence). This CDR3 is CASSLPGLAGVYEQYF. The CDR3 DNA is TGTGCCAGCAGCCTTCCGGGACTAGCGGGAGTCTACGAGCAGTACTTC. Drawing the rest from reference TRBV7-9 and TRBJ2-7, the complete variable domain is DTGVSQNPRHKITKRGQNVTFRCDPISEHNRLYWYRQTLGQGPEFLTYFQNEAQLEKSRLLSDRFSAERPKGSFSTLEIQRTEQGDSAMYLCASSLPGLAGVYEQYFGPGTRLTVT.

This clone was observed a handful of times. The chain carries TRBV21-1 and TRBJ1-4; the tabulated D call, TRBD1, remains unverified against the DNA. TRBV21-1 is annotated as a pseudogene. The CDR3 consists of 17 residues. The CDR3 DNA reads as TGTGCCAGCAGCGGGAGAGATGGGAACAGGGGAGGAGAAAAACTGTTTTTT. The encoded protein is CASSGRDGNRGGEKLFF.

The chain has TRBV10-2 and TRBJ1-4; no clear D gene. This CDR3 is built from 14 residues. The germline V gene encodes CDR1 WSHSY and CDR2 SAAADI. The V gene lost 3 bases and the J gene lost 12 bases, with 17 bases spanning the gap. The CDR3 loop reads CASSERLTSVELFF. The CDR3 nucleotides are TGCGCCAGCAGTGAAAGGCTGACAAGTGTAGAACTGTTTTTT.

The chain employs TRBV28 and TRBJ2-2, with D tentatively TRBD2 (6 bases). The V end was cut by 3 bases, the J end by 1 base, with 9 bases between. The CDR3 runs to 15 residues. Germline loops: CDR1 MDHEN, CDR2 SYDVKM. In nucleotides, the CDR3 is TGTGCCAGCAGTTTCTACGGGAGGAACACCGGGGAGCTGTTTTTT. This encodes CASSFYGRNTGELFF.

The chain carries TRBV3-1 (or the pseudogene TRBV3-2) and TRBJ2-5, with 9 bases matching TRBD2. The CDR3 spans 16 residues. Germline CDR1 and CDR2: LGHDT and YNNKEL (reference sequence). Trimming at V came to 4 bases and at J to 5 bases, leaving 11 bases not matched to a gene. The CDR3 loop is CASSPNLAGEGETQYF. The CDR3 bases are TGTGCCAGCAGCCCTAACTTAGCGGGAGAGGGTGAGACCCAGTACTTC.

This clone was seen a single time. The chain couples TRBV21-1 to TRBJ2-1; the table's TRBD2 call for D was not verified on the DNA. TRBV21-1 is annotated as a pseudogene. This CDR3 is built from 18 residues. CDR3 nucleotides: TGTGCCAGCAGCGAGGCTGCGGAACAGCGGGAAACTTACAATGAGCAGTTCTTC. Translating gives CASSEAAEQRETYNEQFF.

V is TRBV19 and J is TRBJ1-6; TRBD1 agrees at 8 bases. Germline V CDR1 and CDR2: LNHDA, SQIVND (reference sequence). The V and J ends lost 8 bases and 1 base, in that order; junction bases with no gene match: 1. The CDR3 runs 14 residues. CDR3 residues: CASGTGSYNSPLHF. The CDR3 region has the DNA TGTGCCAGTGGGACAGGTTCCTATAATTCACCCCTCCACTTT.

In DNA form, the CDR3 reads TGTGCCAGCACCGCGGACAAGAACTATGGCTACACCTTC. Translation gives CASTADKNYGYTF. The chain is built from TRBV28 and TRBJ1-2; possibly TRBD1 for D (5 bases). Trimming took off 7 bases at V and 2 bases at J, with 11 bases between the two ends. The V gene's germline CDR1 is MDHEN and CDR2 SYDVKM. The CDR3 has 13 residues.

The chain combines TRBV2 with TRBJ2-2; 8 bases align to TRBD1. V lost 6 bases to trimming and J lost 3 bases; unmatched junction nucleotides: 6. Germline V gives CDR1 SNHLY, CDR2 FYNNEI. The CDR3 is 15 residues long. The CDR3 is CASRPRQGYTGELFF. CDR3 DNA: TGTGCCAGCAGGCCGCGACAGGGGTACACCGGGGAGCTGTTTTTT.

This chain connects TRBV19 to TRBJ1-2, with unresolved D. V dropped 6 bases and J dropped 2 bases, with 10 bases sitting between them. The germline V gene encodes CDR1 LNHDA and CDR2 SQIVND (reference sequence). The CDR3 is made up of 13 amino acids. In nucleotides, the CDR3 is TGTGCCAGTAGGCCCACAATCAACTATGGCTACACCTTC. It yields the protein CASRPTINYGYTF.

Turning to this clone: This sample also contains other DNA sequences that code for the same CDR3. The chain has TRBV25-1 and TRBJ1-2, with TRBD1 identical over 9 bases. Germline values: CDR1 MGHDK, CDR2 SYGVNS. V was clipped by 4 bases and J by 2 bases; unmatched bases: 8. The CDR3 consists of 16 residues. The CDR3 coding sequence is TGTGCCAGCAGTGCGGGACAGGGTCTAGCGAACTATGGCTACACCTTC. Translating it yields CASSAGQGLANYGYTF.

The chain recombines TRBV11-3 with TRBJ2-7; TRBD1 agrees at 9 bases. Losses at the gene ends were 5 bases for V and 7 bases for J; bases not matched to a gene: 18. Germline V lookup: CDR1 SGHNT, CDR2 YENEEA. The length of the CDR3 is 17 residues. CDR3 amino acids: CASSLQSLRTGDWEQYF. The CDR3 DNA reads TGTGCCAGCAGCCTCCAGTCCTTAAGGACAGGGGATTGGGAGCAGTACTTC.

The table lists this clone with a count of one. The CDR3 loop reads CAISFGQSRDNEQFF. The CDR3 DNA reads as TGTGCCATCAGCTTCGGACAGTCTCGGGATAATGAGCAGTTCTTC. The chain recombines TRBV10-3 with TRBJ2-1; a possible D gene is TRBD1 (6 bases). Germline V gene lookup returns CDR1 ENHRY and CDR2 SYGVKD. V was pared by 6 bases and J by 7 bases, with 19 bases between. The CDR3 has 15 amino acids.

The chain uses TRBV18 and TRBJ2-1; no clear D. This CDR3 has 13 amino acids. V lost 0 bases, J lost 6 bases, and 6 bases lay in between. From germline, CDR1 is KGHSH and CDR2 LQKENI. The CDR3 bases are TGTGCCAGCTCACCACCGTTAGCCAATGAGCAGTTCTTC. Its protein product is CASSPPLANEQFF.